The present TCR beta chain was sequenced within a study of beta chain features in type 1 diabetes. Study-wide points: When Type 1 diabetes patients were examined, their TCRB CDR3s proved moderately but significantly shorter in all four CD4+ subsets.

This clone was recorded many times. Its antigen is still unknown. The V and J ends lost 11 bases and 5 bases respectively, with 15 bases between them. The CDR3 contains 12 residues. Of the isolated RNA, all was reverse transcribed, and so the sequenced material was expressed TCRB transcripts. Assay used: immunoSEQ multiplex PCR; TCRdb lists only in-frame clones, some missing. In the table there are hundreds of thousands of clones, roughly 10% of which are singletons. Sequencing was carried out using naive CD4+ T cells from blood. The sequence came from a woman between 18 and 30 years old in good health. The rearrangement links TRBV23-1 to TRBJ2-5; no definite D call. TRBV23-1 is annotated as an ORF whose role is uncertain. The CDR3 sequence is CARPGQRETQYF. The CDR3 nucleotides are TGCGCCCGTCCAGGTCAAAGGGAGACCCAGTACTTC.